What follows are 21 T cell receptor beta chains derived from one specimen sequenced in a study of blood T cell repertoires in COVID-19. TCRdb's copy holds only in-frame clones and misses some; the assay was immunoSEQ multiplex PCR. The sample holds around 250,000 clones, around 81% seen once. Sequencing was done on a sample of peripheral blood. The receptors were gathered from a man aged 30 to 39 who had recovered from COVID-19.

This chain uses TRBV7-9 with TRBJ1-2; D gene uncertain. Germline lookup yields CDR1 SEHNR and CDR2 FQNEAQ (reference sequence). Trimming took off 0 bases at V and 8 bases at J, with 13 bases between the two ends. The length of the CDR3 is 14 residues. The CDR3 loop is CASSLAGSEEGYTF. CDR3 bases: TGTGCCAGCAGCTTAGCAGGCAGCGAAGAGGGCTACACCTTC.

The V gene is TRBV5-4, the J gene TRBJ1-2; D might be TRBD1 (6 bases). This CDR3 comprises 13 residues. The germline V gene encodes CDR1 SGHNT and CDR2 YYREEE (reference sequence). Trimming took off 1 base at V and 8 bases at J, with 12 bases between the two ends. The CDR3 DNA reads TGTGCCAGCAGCTTGCCGGGGGGCCTCGGCTACACCTTC. The encoded protein is CASSLPGGLGYTF. Full variable domain (remainder filled in from reference TRBV5-4 and TRBJ1-2): ETGVTQSPTHLIKTRGQQVTLRCSSQSGHNTVSWYQQALGQGPQFIFQYYREEENGRGNFPPRFSGLQFPNYSSELNVNALELDDSALYLCASSLPGGLGYTFGSGTRLTVV.

The chain is built from TRBV9 and TRBJ1-1, with 7 bases lining up with TRBD1. The CDR3 has 14 amino acids. The junction had 3 bases not matched to a gene; V was cut back by 4 bases and J by 0 bases. Germline V gives CDR1 SGDLS, CDR2 YYNGEE. The CDR3 region has the DNA TGTGCCAGCAGCAAGGGACAGCTGAACACTGAAGCTTTCTTT. Translated: CASSKGQLNTEAFF.

This clone was counted once. The V gene is TRBV6-5, the J gene TRBJ1-1; possible D gene TRBD1, 6 bases. Germline lookup yields CDR1 MNHEY and CDR2 SVGAGI. Trimming removed 0 bases from V and 4 bases from J, with 15 bases in between. This CDR3 region has 16 residues. The CDR3 spells CASSYSPWGGGTEAFF. In DNA form, the CDR3 reads TGTGCCAGCAGTTACTCACCCTGGGGAGGGGGCACTGAAGCTTTCTTT.

The chain is built from TRBV18 and TRBJ1-6; tentative D call: TRBD1 (5 bases). The germline CDR1 and CDR2 sequences are KGHSH and LQKENI. CDR3 length equals 17 residues. Trimming cost V 0 bases and J 0 bases, with 9 bases left between them. The CDR3 region has the DNA TGTGCCAGCTCACCACCGAGCAGGGACTCCTATAATTCACCCCTCCACTTT. It translates to CASSPPSRDSYNSPLHF.

The genes are TRBV2 and TRBJ2-7, with unresolved D. Trimming shortened V by 7 bases and J by 1 base, and 11 bases separated the two germline ends. The CDR3 consists of 13 residues. Germline CDR1 SNHLY, CDR2 FYNNEI. CDR3 DNA sequence: TGTGCCAGCACAGACTTTGTGTCCTACGAGCAGTACGTC. Its protein product is CASTDFVSYEQYV.

V gene TRBV11-3 combines with J gene TRBJ2-2, with 9 bases that match TRBD1. Germline V CDR1 and CDR2: SGHNT, YENEEA. V lost 6 bases, J lost 4 bases, and 6 bases stayed unmatched. CDR3 length: 15 residues. The CDR3 loop is CASRDTGGPTGELFF. The CDR3 DNA is TGTGCCAGCAGGGATACAGGGGGCCCCACCGGGGAGCTGTTTTTT.

V is TRBV14 and J is TRBJ2-1; D is undetermined. Per the germline V gene, CDR1 is SGHDN and CDR2 is FVKESK. Trimming pared 1 base from V and 7 bases from J, leaving 11 bases between. The CDR3 runs 14 residues. For the CDR3, the DNA is TGTGCCAGCAGCCAAGGGTACCGGAGAAATGAGCAGTTCTTC. It translates to CASSQGYRRNEQFF.

V gene TRBV6-1 combines with J gene TRBJ1-1, with D hard to call. CDR3 length: 12 residues. V was clipped by 1 base and J by 7 bases, with 7 bases between them. Germline V gene sequence: CDR1 MNHNS, CDR2 SASEGT. The CDR3 loop reads CASSEVEVEAFF. CDR3 DNA: TGTGCCAGCAGTGAAGTGGAGGTTGAAGCTTTCTTT.

The V gene is TRBV7-2, the J gene TRBJ1-4, with D possibly matching TRBD1 (6 bases). Germline V gene sequence: CDR1 SGHTA, CDR2 FQGNSA. Deletions cut 5 bases from V and 8 bases from J, with 15 bases between. This CDR3 has 14 residues. The CDR3 bases are TGTGCCAGCAGCGAAGGGGGTGCCCTGGAAAAACTGTTTTTT. Translated: CASSEGGALEKLFF. The entire variable domain, with the rest obtained from reference TRBV7-2 and TRBJ1-4, is as follows: GAGVSQSPSNKVTEKGKDVELRCDPISGHTALYWYRQSLGQGLEFLIYFQGNSAPDKSGLPSDRFSAERTGGSVSTLTIQRTQQEDSAVYLCASSEGGALEKLFFGSGTQLSVL.

The CDR3 nucleotides read TGCGCCAGCAGTGCCGGGACAGGGGGTTCCTACGAGCAGTACGTC. Translated, it gives CASSAGTGGSYEQYV. The V and J genes are TRBV10-2 and TRBJ2-7; 11 bases fit TRBD1. The J segment lost 1 base and the V segment lost 4 bases, leaving 3 bases of the junction unmatched. The CDR3 totals 15 residues. From germline, CDR1 is WSHSY and CDR2 SAAADI.

The chain joins TRBV9 to TRBJ1-2; TRBD1 agrees at 9 bases. After removal of 0 bases from V and 4 bases from J, the junction contained 7 bases not matched to a gene. The CDR3 is 16 amino acids. The germline V gene has CDR1 SGDLS and CDR2 YYNGEE. Here the CDR3 DNA reads TGTGCCAGCAGCGTAGGACAGGGGGGCTGGGGCTATGGCTACACCTTC. This encodes CASSVGQGGWGYGYTF.

The chain carries TRBV5-1 and TRBJ2-5; 8 nucleotides align to TRBD1. With 4 bases clipped from V and 2 bases from J, the junction kept 4 bases outside the gene matches. The CDR3 is 14 residues long. Germline CDR1 is SGHRS and CDR2 is YFSETQ. The CDR3 DNA reads as TGCGCCAGCAGCACCGGGACAGGACAAGAGACCCAGTACTTC. Residues: CASSTGTGQETQYF. Together with reference TRBV5-1 and TRBJ2-5, the CDR3 gives the full variable domain: KAGVTQTPRYLIKTRGQQVTLSCSPISGHRSVSWYQQTPGQGLQFLFEYFSETQRNKGNFPGRFSGRQFSNSRSEMNVSTLELGDSALYLCASSTGTGQETQYFGPGTRLLVL.

The rearrangement links TRBV2 to TRBJ1-5; 7 bases are shared with TRBD1. Germline V gives CDR1 SNHLY, CDR2 FYNNEI. The trim removed 7 bases at V and 2 bases at J, leaving 14 bases unmatched. CDR3 size: 17 residues. The CDR3 DNA reads TGTGCCAGCATAGGTCACAGGGGCAATGGGGGCAATCAGCCCCAGCATTTT. Translated: CASIGHRGNGGNQPQHF.

CDR3 residues: CASSSRVGLVQYV. The CDR3 DNA sequence: TGTGCCAGCAGTTCCAGGGTCGGTCTCGTGCAGTACGTC. This chain connects TRBV28 to TRBJ2-7, with TRBD1 as a possible D gene (5 bases). The CDR3 runs 13 residues. V lost 4 bases to trimming and J lost 9 bases, with 16 bases between them. Per the germline V gene, CDR1 is MDHEN and CDR2 is SYDVKM.

The gene calls are TRBV3-1 (or the pseudogene TRBV3-2) and TRBJ2-1; a weak D match, TRBD2 (5 bases). V lost 3 bases to trimming and J lost 0 bases, with 9 bases between them. This CDR3 comprises 15 residues. The germline V gene encodes CDR1 LGHDT and CDR2 YNNKEL (reference sequence). CDR3 coding DNA: TGTGCCAGCAGCCAGAGCGGTGGCTCCTACAATGAGCAGTTCTTC. Protein product: CASSQSGGSYNEQFF.

J is TRBJ2-2 and V is TRBV7-3; 10 bases match TRBD1. Germline trimming cut 5 bases from V and 7 bases from J; bases unmatched to any gene: 10. CDR1 is SGHTA, CDR2 FQGTGA, per germline. This CDR3 region has 16 residues. CDR3 protein: CASSGTGTGDDGELFF. The CDR3 DNA is TGTGCCAGCAGCGGGACCGGGACAGGGGATGACGGGGAGCTGTTTTTT. Full variable domain (remainder filled in from reference TRBV7-3 and TRBJ2-2): GAGVSQTPSNKVTEKGKYVELRCDPISGHTALYWYRQSLGQGPEFLIYFQGTGAADDSGLPNDRFFAVRPEGSVSTLKIQRTERGDSAVYLCASSGTGTGDDGELFFGEGSRLTVL.

The V and J genes are TRBV4-1 and TRBJ1-1, with no clear D. The germline V gene encodes CDR1 MGHRA and CDR2 YSYEKL. Between the trimmed V and J ends, which lost 1 base and 0 bases, there was a span of 6 bases. The CDR3 loop spans 14 amino acids. The CDR3, as DNA: TGCGCCAGCAGCCAAGTAGCGCTGAACACTGAAGCTTTCTTT. Protein sequence: CASSQVALNTEAFF.

The chain uses TRBV28 and TRBJ2-3, with D possibly matching TRBD1 (5 bases). CDR1 is MDHEN, CDR2 SYDVKM, per germline. The CDR3 covers 16 residues. V shed 2 bases and J shed 0 bases, with 12 bases lying between them. The CDR3 DNA reads TGTGCCAGCAGTTTAGAGACAGTAACTAGCACAGATACGCAGTATTTT. Protein: CASSLETVTSTDTQYF.

The chain has TRBV4-1 and TRBJ2-3; a weak D match, TRBD2 (5 bases). Trimming left V 4 bases short and J 3 bases short, with 14 bases between. Germline CDR1 reads MGHRA; CDR2 reads YSYEKL. This CDR3 spans 15 amino acids. The CDR3, as DNA: TGCGCCAGCAGCCTCCTCGAACCGGGGACAGATACGCAGTATTTT. Translated, it gives CASSLLEPGTDTQYF.

This chain uses TRBV10-3 with TRBJ2-4, with TRBD2 as a possible D gene (6 bases). This CDR3 is 15 amino acids long. CDR1 is ENHRY and CDR2 is SYGVKD in the germline V gene. The V gene lost 3 bases and the J gene lost 2 bases, with 11 bases spanning the gap. CDR3 loop: CAISERDSPKNIQYF. CDR3 bases: TGTGCCATCAGTGAACGGGACTCCCCCAAAAACATTCAGTACTTC.